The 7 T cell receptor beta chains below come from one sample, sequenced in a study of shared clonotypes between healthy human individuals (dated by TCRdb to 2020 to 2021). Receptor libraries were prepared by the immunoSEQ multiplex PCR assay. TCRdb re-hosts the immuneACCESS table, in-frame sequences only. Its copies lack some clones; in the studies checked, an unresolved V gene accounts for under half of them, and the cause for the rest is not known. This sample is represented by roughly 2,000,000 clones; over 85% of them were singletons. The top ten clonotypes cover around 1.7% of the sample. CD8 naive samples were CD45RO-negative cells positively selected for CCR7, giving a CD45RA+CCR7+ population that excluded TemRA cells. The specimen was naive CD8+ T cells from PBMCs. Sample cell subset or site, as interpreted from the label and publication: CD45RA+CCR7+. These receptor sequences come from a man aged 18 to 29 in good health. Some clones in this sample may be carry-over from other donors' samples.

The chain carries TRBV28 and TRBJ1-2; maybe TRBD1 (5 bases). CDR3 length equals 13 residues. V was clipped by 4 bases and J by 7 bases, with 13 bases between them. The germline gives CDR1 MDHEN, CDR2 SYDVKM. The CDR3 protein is CASSWGTGFGYTF. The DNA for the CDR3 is TGTGCCAGCAGTTGGGGCACAGGCTTTGGCTACACCTTC.

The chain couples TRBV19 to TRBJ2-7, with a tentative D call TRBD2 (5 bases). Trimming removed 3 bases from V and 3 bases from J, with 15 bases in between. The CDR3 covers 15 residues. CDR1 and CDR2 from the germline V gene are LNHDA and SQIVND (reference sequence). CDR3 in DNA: TGTGCCAGTAGTATCGGTCCCGGGGTGGTCTACGAGCAGTACTTC. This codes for CASSIGPGVVYEQYF.

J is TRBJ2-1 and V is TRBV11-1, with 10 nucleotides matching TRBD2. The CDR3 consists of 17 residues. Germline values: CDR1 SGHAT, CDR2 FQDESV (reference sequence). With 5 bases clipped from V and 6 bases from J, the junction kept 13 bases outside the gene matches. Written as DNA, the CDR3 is TGTGCCAGCAGCCCCCGTCGCAGGGGACTAGCGTTCAATGAGCAGTTCTTC. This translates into CASSPRRRGLAFNEQFF.

The chain's CDR3 is CASSYSPRADGGYTF. CDR3 in DNA: TGTGCCAGCAGTTACTCCCCCAGGGCGGATGGTGGCTACACCTTC. The genes are TRBV6-5 and TRBJ1-2; D is possibly TRBD1 (5 bases). This CDR3 region has 15 residues. Trimming removed 0 bases from V and 7 bases from J, with 15 bases in between. CDR1 is MNHEY and CDR2 is SVGAGI in the germline V gene.

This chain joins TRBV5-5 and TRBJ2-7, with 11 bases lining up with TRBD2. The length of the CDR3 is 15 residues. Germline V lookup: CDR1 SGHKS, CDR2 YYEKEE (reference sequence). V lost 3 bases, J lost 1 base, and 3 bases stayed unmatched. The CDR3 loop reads CASSWGLAESYEQYF. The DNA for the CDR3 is TGTGCCAGCAGCTGGGGACTAGCGGAGTCCTACGAGCAGTACTTC. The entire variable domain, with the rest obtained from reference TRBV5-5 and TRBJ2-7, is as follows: DAGVTQSPTHLIKTRGQQVTLRCSPISGHKSVSWYQQVLGQGPQFIFQYYEKEERGRGNFPDRFSARQFPNYSSELNVNALLLGDSALYLCASSWGLAESYEQYFGPGTRLTVT.

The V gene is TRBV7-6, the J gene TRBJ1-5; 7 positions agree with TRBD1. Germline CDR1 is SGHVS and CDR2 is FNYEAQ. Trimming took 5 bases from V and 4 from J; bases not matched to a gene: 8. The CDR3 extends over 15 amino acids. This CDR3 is CASSDGRGLNQPQHF. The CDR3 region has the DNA TGTGCCAGCAGCGACGGAAGGGGGCTAAATCAGCCCCAGCATTTT. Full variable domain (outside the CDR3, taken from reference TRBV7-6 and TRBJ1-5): GAGVSQSPRYKVTKRGQDVALRCDPISGHVSLYWYRQALGQGPEFLTYFNYEAQQDKSGLPNDRFSAERPEGSISTLTIQRTEQRDSAMYRCASSDGRGLNQPQHFGDGTRLSIL.

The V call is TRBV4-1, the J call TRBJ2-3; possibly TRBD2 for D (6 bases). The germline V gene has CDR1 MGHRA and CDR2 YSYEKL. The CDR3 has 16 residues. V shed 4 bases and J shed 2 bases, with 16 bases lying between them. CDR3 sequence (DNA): TGCGCCAGCAGCCGGGTTTTTCGGGAGACCACAGATACGCAGTATTTT. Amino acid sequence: CASSRVFRETTDTQYF.